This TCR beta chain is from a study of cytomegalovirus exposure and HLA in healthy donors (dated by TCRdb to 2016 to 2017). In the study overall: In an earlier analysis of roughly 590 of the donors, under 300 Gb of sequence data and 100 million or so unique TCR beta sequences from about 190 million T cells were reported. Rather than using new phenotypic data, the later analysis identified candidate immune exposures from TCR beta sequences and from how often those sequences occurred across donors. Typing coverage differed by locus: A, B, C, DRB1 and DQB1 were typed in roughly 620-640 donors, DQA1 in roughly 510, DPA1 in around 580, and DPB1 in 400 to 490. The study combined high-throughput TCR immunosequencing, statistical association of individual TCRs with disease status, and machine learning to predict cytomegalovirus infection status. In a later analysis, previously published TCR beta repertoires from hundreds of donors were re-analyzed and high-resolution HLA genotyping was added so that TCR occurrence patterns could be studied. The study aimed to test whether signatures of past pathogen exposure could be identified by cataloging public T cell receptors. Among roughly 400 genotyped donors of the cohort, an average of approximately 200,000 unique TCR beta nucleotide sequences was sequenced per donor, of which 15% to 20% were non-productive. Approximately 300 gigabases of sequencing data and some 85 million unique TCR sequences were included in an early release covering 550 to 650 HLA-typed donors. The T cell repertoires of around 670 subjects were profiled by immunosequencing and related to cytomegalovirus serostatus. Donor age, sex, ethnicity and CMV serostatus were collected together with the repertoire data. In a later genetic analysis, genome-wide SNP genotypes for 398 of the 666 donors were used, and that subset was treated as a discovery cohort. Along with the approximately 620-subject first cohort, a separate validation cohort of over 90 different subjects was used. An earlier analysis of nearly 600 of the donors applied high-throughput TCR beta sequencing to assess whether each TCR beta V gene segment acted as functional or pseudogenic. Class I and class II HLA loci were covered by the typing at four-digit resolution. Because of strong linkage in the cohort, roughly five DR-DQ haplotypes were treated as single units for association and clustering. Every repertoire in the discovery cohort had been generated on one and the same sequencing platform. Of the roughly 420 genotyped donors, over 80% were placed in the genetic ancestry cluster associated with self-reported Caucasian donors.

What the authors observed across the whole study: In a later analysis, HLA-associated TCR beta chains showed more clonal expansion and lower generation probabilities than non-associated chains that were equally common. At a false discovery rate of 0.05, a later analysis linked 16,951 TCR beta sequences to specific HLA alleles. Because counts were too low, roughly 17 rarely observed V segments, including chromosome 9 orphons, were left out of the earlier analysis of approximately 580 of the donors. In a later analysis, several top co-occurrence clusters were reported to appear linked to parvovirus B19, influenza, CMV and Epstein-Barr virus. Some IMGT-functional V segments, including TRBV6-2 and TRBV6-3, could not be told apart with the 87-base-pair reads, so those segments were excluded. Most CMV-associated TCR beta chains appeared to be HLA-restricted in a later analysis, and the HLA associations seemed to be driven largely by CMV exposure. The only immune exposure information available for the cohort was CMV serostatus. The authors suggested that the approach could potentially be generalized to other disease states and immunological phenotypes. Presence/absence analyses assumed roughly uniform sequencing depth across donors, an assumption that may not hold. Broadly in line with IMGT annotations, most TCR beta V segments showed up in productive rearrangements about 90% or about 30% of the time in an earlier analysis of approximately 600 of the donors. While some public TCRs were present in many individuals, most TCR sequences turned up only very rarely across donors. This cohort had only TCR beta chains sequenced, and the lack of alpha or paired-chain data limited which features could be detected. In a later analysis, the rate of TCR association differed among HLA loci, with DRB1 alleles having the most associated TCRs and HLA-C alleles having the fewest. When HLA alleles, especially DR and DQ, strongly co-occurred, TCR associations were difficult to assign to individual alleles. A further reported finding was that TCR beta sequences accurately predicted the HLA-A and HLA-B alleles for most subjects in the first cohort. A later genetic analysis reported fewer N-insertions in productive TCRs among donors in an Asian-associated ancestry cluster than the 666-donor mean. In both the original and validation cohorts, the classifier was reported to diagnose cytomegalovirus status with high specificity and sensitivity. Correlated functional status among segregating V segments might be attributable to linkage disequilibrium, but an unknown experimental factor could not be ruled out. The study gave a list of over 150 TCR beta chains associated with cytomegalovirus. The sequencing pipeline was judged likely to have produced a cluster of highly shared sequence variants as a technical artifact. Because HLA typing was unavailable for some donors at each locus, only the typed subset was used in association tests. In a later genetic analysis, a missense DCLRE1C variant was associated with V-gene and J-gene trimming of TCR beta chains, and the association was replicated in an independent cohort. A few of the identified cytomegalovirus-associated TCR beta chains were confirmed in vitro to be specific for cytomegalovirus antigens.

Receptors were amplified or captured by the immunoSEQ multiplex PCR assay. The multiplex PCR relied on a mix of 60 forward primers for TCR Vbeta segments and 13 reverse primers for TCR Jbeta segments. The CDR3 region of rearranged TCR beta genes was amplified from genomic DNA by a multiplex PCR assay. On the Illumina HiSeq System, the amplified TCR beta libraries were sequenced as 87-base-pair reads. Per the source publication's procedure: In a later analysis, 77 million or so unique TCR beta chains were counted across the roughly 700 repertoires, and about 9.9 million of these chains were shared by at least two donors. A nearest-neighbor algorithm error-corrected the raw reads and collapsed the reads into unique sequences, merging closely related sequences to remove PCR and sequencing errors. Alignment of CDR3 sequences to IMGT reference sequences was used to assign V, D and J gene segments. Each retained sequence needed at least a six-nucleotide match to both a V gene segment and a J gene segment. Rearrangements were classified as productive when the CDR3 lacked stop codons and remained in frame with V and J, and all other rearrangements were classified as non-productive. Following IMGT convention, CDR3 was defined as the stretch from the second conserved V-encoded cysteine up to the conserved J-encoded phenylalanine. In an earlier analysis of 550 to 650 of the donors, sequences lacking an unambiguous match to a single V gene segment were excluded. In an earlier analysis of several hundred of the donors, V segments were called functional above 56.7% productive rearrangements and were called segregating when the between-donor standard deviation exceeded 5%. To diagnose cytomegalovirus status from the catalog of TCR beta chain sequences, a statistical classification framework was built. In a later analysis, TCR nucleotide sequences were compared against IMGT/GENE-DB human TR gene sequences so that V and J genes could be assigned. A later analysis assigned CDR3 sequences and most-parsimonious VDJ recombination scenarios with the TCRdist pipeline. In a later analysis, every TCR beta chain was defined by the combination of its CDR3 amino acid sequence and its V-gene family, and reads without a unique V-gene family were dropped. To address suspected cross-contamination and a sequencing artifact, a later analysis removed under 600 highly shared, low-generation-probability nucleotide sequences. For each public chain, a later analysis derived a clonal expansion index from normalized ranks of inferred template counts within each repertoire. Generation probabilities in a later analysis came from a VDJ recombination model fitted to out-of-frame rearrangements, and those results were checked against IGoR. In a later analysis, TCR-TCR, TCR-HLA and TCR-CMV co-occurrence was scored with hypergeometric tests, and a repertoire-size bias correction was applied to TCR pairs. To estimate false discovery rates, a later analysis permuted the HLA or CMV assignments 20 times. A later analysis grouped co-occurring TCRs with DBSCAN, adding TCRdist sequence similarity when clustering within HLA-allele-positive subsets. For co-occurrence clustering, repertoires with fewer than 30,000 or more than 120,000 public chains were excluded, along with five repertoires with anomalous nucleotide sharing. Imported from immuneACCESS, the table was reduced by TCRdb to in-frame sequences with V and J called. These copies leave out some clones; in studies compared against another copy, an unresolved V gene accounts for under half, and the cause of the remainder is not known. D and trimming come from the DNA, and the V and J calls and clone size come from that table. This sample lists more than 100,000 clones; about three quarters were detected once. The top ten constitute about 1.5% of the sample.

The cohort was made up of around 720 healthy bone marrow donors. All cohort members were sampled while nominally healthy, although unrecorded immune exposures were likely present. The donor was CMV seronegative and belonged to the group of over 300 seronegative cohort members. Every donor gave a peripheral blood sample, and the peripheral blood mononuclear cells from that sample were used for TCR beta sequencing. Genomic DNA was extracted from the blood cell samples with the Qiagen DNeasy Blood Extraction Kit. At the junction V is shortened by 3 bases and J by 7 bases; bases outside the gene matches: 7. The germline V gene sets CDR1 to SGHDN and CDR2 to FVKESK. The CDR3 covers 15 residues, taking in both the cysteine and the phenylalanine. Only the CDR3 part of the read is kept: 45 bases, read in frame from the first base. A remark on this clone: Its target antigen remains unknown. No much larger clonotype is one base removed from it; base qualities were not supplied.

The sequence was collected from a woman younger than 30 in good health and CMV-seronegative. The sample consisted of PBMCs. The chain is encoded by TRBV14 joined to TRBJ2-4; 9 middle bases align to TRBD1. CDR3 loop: CASSHNTGTGNIQYF. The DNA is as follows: TGTGCCAGCAGCCATAACACCGGGACAGGGAACATTCAGTACTTC.